In this sample, the clone carrying this T cell receptor beta chain turned up a few times. Its antigen is not known. It was with 60 Vbeta and 13 Jbeta primers that the PCR ran. TCRdb keeps only in-frame clones here, not all; method: immunoSEQ multiplex PCR. The data show tens of thousands of clones, around 10% seen once. The sample originates from a study of cytomegalovirus exposure and HLA in healthy donors. General study points: Accurate prediction of HLA-A and HLA-B alleles (for most subjects) was reportedly achieved from TCR beta sequences.

V trimming: 5 bases; J trimming: 7 bases; junction bases outside the gene matches: 9. This CDR3 is built from 14 residues. Germline lookup yields CDR1 MNHEY and CDR2 SMNVEV (reference sequence). Sequencing input: PBMCs. The sequence was collected from a man aged 55 to 69 in good health and CMV-seropositive. J is TRBJ2-7 and V is TRBV27; 9 bases line up with TRBD1. This chain's CDR3 is CASSRPGQGEEQYF. CDR3 bases: TGTGCCAGCAGTAGACCGGGACAGGGAGAAGAGCAGTACTTC.